This TCR beta chain was retrieved from a study of T cells in Graves' hyperthyroidism and ophthalmopathy. The table lists this clonotype with a few counts. The target antigen is unknown. This CDR3 region has 17 residues. Germline V gives CDR1 SQVTM, CDR2 ANQGSEA. J lost 3 bases, V lost 1 base, and 12 bases had no gene match. Graves' hyperthyroidism qualified as stable when ophthalmopathy did not progress within 18 months. Cells are PBMCs isolated from more than 8.5 ml of fresh blood. Study-wide points: Among thyroid clonotypes expanded above 0.001, most also appeared in blood.

Amplification of TCR beta CDR3 regions used RNA as the template. HTBI primers were employed in a first-round RT-PCR of the TCR CDR3. From the multiplex PCR reads, TCRdb called clonotypes with MiXCR, one entry per CDR3 protein. The sample records a few hundred thousand distinct CDR3 sequences, 15% to 19% being singletons. The sequencing sample was made of blood. This TCR was recovered from a woman aged 25-40 years with Graves' hyperthyroidism. The V call is TRBV29-1, the J call TRBJ2-1; 7 nucleotides match TRBD1. The CDR3 loop reads CSVEANDRVAIYNEQFF. The CDR3 DNA reads as TGCAGCGTTGAAGCCAACGACAGGGTCGCAATCTACAATGAGCAGTTCTTC.